The 6 T cell receptor beta chains presented below share a single source sample, sequenced in a study of blood T cell repertoires in COVID-19. The method was immunoSEQ multiplex PCR; TCRdb's version includes in-frame clones alone and lacks a portion of them. The sample lists fewer than 250,000 clones, approximately 85% occurring once. The sample was peripheral blood. Receptor source: a woman in her 70s with acute or convalescent COVID-19.

The chain employs TRBV6-5 and TRBJ1-1, with TRBD1 matching 7 bases. This CDR3 spans 14 amino acids. Germline V gene lookup returns CDR1 MNHEY and CDR2 SVGAGI. The J segment lost 7 bases and the V segment lost 6 bases, leaving 11 bases of the junction unmatched. CDR3 region: CASRINRGGGEAFF. The CDR3 nucleotides read TGTGCCAGCAGGATAAACAGGGGTGGGGGTGAAGCTTTCTTT.

The rearrangement links TRBV7-2 to TRBJ1-6, with D possibly matching TRBD1 (6 bases). The CDR3 has 13 amino acids. Germline values: CDR1 SGHTA, CDR2 FQGNSA. The ends were cut back, 1 base at V and 9 bases at J, with 7 bases in the middle. CDR3 DNA sequence: TGTGCCAGCAGCTTAGTAGGGGGTTCACCCCTCCACTTT. It translates to CASSLVGGSPLHF.

The V gene is TRBV4-1, the J gene TRBJ1-5; no clear D. Trimming stripped 0 bases from V and 5 bases from J, with 8 bases between. Per germline, CDR1 MGHRA and CDR2 YSYEKL. The CDR3 length is 14 residues. Written as DNA, the CDR3 is TGCGCCAGCAGCCAAGATTCCCTATATCAGCCCCAGCATTTT. Amino acids: CASSQDSLYQPQHF.

The chain joins TRBV6-5 to TRBJ1-2; D unclear. Germline CDR1 is MNHEY and CDR2 is SVGAGI. CDR3 length: 12 residues. Trimming removed 6 bases from V and 1 base from J, with 6 bases in between. DNA of the CDR3: TGTGCCAGCAGCTCTAATAACTATGGCTACACCTTC. This encodes CASSSNNYGYTF.

In nucleotides, the CDR3 is TGTGCCAGCTCCCTGACAGGGAGAGTGGATGGCTACACCTTC. Amino acid sequence: CASSLTGRVDGYTF. The chain links TRBV18 to TRBJ1-2, with 7 bases identical to TRBD1. Germline loops: CDR1 KGHSH, CDR2 LQKENI. With V trimmed by 6 bases and J by 6 bases, 10 bases remained unmatched. The CDR3 is 14 residues long.

This chain connects TRBV20-1 to TRBJ1-2; D possibly corresponds to TRBD1 (6 bases). This CDR3 contains 14 residues. Germline loops: CDR1 DFQATT, CDR2 SNEGSKA (reference sequence). Between the trimmed V and J ends, which lost 3 bases and 6 bases, there was a span of 17 bases. CDR3 nucleotides: TGCAGTGCTAGTTTAATGGGGGCTTGGGATGGCTACACCTTC. Residues: CSASLMGAWDGYTF.